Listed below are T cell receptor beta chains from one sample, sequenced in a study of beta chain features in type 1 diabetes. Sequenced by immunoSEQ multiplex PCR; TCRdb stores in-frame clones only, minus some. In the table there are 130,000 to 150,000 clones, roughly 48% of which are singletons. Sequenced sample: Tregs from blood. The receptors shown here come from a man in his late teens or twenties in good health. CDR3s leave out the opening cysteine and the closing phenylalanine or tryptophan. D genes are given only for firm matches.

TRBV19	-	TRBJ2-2	ASSTRGWTGELF
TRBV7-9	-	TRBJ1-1	ASSEGLHVGTEAF
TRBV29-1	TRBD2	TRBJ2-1	SATTGRAGGNEQF
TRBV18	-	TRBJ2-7	ASSPAGRHEQY
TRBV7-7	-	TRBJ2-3	ASSLGSYADTQY
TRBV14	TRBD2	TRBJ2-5	ASSQGWTSGSETQY
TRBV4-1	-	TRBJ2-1	ASSLRGLAVPAYNEQF
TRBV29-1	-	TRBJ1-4	SVVKTGSEKLF
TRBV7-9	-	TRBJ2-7	ASSLGVGGILSYEQY
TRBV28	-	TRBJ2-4	ASRLRSGKNIQY
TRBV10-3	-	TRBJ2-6	AISESRRTSGANVLT
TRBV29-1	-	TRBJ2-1	SVEDQLLSSYNEQF
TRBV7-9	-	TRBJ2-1	ASSSSPVRDEQF
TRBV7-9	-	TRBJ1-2	ASSLAHVAFHYGYT
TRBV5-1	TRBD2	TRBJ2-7	ASRRGGYEQY
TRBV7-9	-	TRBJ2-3	ASSYQGSRTDTQY
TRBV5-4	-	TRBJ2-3	ASSLLVGWNTDTQY
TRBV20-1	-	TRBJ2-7	SASGSYEQY
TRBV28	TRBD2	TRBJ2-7	ASSVGGVTYEQY
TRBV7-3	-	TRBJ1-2	ASSFGRDYGYT